This TCR beta chain was recovered during a study of long-term antiretroviral therapy in people with HIV. Germline assignment: CDR1 SNHLY and CDR2 FYNNEI. The CDR3 runs 14 residues. Trimming took 2 bases from V and 2 from J, leaving 9 bases between them. The run of the v3.0 immunoSEQ assay was at survey level. Profiling relied on immunoSEQ multiplex PCR, and the TCRdb table lists in-frame clones only, not all of them. The table records some 43,000 clones, about 89% of them present only once. The rearrangement joins TRBV2 to TRBJ1-2, with D tentatively TRBD1 (5 bases). Material: unsorted PBMCs, obtained 0.1 years before starting antiretroviral therapy. The sequence was obtained from a woman between 50 and 59 years old with HIV. The CDR3 here is CASSETGRNYGYTF. CDR3 in DNA: TGTGCCAGCAGTGAAACAGGAAGGAACTATGGCTACACCTTC.